These 21 T cell receptor beta chains originate from one sample sequenced in a study of low-dose radiotherapy and immunotherapy resistance in tumors. TRAV- and TRBV-specific primers primed first-strand cDNA, covering alpha and beta chains. The authors amplified TCRs for about 20 PCR cycles with a constant-region primer and a V-primer adapter. TCRdb re-called the reads through MiXCR, storing one row per CDR3 protein. Found here are over 7,000 distinct CDR3 sequences, roughly three fifths of them singletons; the top ten hold approximately 9.3%. The origin of the receptors is a human donor with advanced metastatic prostate, ovarian, gallbladder or colorectal cancer (not recorded which). This table probably holds off-target reads from a library built for another chain.

This clonotype was seen just once. The chain combines TRBV9 with TRBJ2-7; possibly TRBD1 for D (6 bases). The CDR3 length is 14 residues. Trimming cost V 3 bases and J 0 bases, with 10 bases left between them. Germline V gene lookup returns CDR1 SGDLS and CDR2 YYNGEE. The chain's CDR3 is CASSAGQNSYEQYF. CDR3 DNA: TGTGCCAGCAGCGCTGGACAGAACTCCTACGAGCAGTACTTC.

The genes are TRBV19 and TRBJ2-6; no clear D gene. Trimming stripped 3 bases from V and 2 bases from J, with 5 bases between. Germline CDR1 and CDR2: LNHDA and SQIVND (reference sequence). The CDR3 length is 14 residues. CDR3 loop: CASSIGPGANVLTF. CDR3 DNA sequence: TGTGCCAGTAGTATCGGGCCTGGGGCCAACGTCCTGACTTTC.

The J gene is TRBJ2-7, the V gene TRBV10-3, with 9 bases identical to TRBD1. The CDR3 spans 15 residues. J was trimmed by 6 bases and V by 6 bases; bases with no gene match: 12. From germline, CDR1 is ENHRY and CDR2 SYGVKD. The CDR3 region has the DNA TGTGCCATCAGAACCCCCGGGACAGGGTTCCGCGAGCAGTACTTC. Its translation: CAIRTPGTGFREQYF.

V usage is TRBV5-4 and J usage is TRBJ2-5; the D call may be TRBD1 or TRBD2 (5 bases each). The CDR3 sequence is 15 residues long. Germline-derived CDR1 and CDR2 are SGHNT and YYREEE (reference sequence). Trimming removed 4 bases from V and 5 bases from J, with 18 bases in between. The CDR3 nucleotides are TGTGCCAGCAGCCGGGGCAGGACCCCAGAGGAGACCCAGTACTTC. Protein product: CASSRGRTPEETQYF.

This chain joins TRBV6-1 and TRBJ2-5, with a tentative D call TRBD1 (7 bases). This CDR3 contains 15 residues. Trimming stripped 5 bases from V and 4 bases from J, with 17 bases between. From germline, CDR1 is MNHNS and CDR2 SASEGT. CDR3 sequence reads: CASSYSEGAAETQYF. CDR3 DNA sequence: TGTGCCAGCAGTTACTCGGAGGGGGCCGCAGAGACCCAGTACTTC.

The chain uses TRBV28 and TRBJ1-5; possible D gene TRBD1, 6 bases. Germline assignment: CDR1 MDHEN and CDR2 SYDVKM. V dropped 7 bases and J dropped 5 bases, with 24 bases sitting between them. This CDR3 contains 17 residues. Written as DNA, the CDR3 is TGTGCCAGCATCCTAGGCCCCTTTACAGGGCCTGATCAGCCCCAGCATTTT. This gives the protein CASILGPFTGPDQPQHF.

This clonotype was counted between two and nine times. The CDR3 loop is CASSLYGTLAGNTIYF. In nucleotides, the CDR3 is TGTGCCAGCAGTTTGTACGGTACTTTGGCTGGAAACACCATATATTTT. V usage is TRBV26 and J usage is TRBJ1-3. TRBV26 is labeled a pseudogene. This CDR3 is built from 16 residues.

The chain links TRBV5-5 to TRBJ2-5; D may correspond to TRBD1 or TRBD2 (5 bases each). V lost 2 bases to trimming and J lost 2 bases, with 16 bases between them. The CDR3 sequence is 16 residues long. Germline V lookup: CDR1 SGHKS, CDR2 YYEKEE (reference sequence). The CDR3 protein is CASSLFEGSLQETQYF. Here the CDR3 DNA reads TGTGCCAGCAGCTTATTTGAGGGGAGCTTACAAGAGACCCAGTACTTC.

This sequence joins TRBV28 and TRBJ1-5, with TRBD1 as a possible D gene (5 bases). CDR1 and CDR2 (germline): MDHEN, SYDVKM. Trimming removed 7 bases at V and 9 bases at J, with 16 bases between. The CDR3 has 13 amino acids. CDR3 loop: CASTPVGERPQHF. The CDR3 DNA reads as TGTGCCAGCACCCCGGTAGGGGAGAGGCCCCAGCATTTT. The whole variable domain, filled in from reference TRBV28 and TRBJ1-5, reads DVKVTQSSRYLVKRTGEKVFLECVQDMDHENMFWYRQDPGLGLRLIYFSYDVKMKEKGDIPEGYSVSREKKERFSLILESASTNQTSMYLCASTPVGERPQHFGDGTRLSIL.

The chain carries TRBV7-8 and TRBJ2-3; D uncertain. The ends were cut back, 2 bases at V and 6 bases at J, with 12 bases in the middle. Germline V gene sequence: CDR1 SGHVS, CDR2 FQNEAQ. The CDR3 sequence is 14 residues long. CDR3 region: CASSLTVVTDTQYF. DNA of the CDR3: TGTGCCAGCAGCTTAACGGTAGTGACGGATACGCAGTATTTT.

Turning to this clonotype: One end of the junction does not line up with germline, which may come from a read error. CDR3: CASSQDPGVATSF. CDR3 DNA sequence: TGCGCCAGCAGCCAAGATCCTGGGGTCGCTACCTCTTTC. The chain links TRBV4-3 to TRBJ2-1; D call uncertain. Per germline, CDR1 LGHNA and CDR2 YSLEER. The CDR3 contains 13 residues.

This chain joins TRBV18 and TRBJ2-1; 11 bases align to TRBD2. The CDR3 consists of 14 residues. Germline CDR1 KGHSH, CDR2 LQKENI. The V segment lost 8 bases and the J segment 7 bases; nucleotides outside the gene matches: 7. DNA for the CDR3: TGTGCCAGCGCAGTACTAGCGGGAGAGAATGAGCAGTTCTTC. Amino acid sequence: CASAVLAGENEQFF.

V usage is TRBV24-1 and J usage is TRBJ2-5; maybe TRBD2 (5 bases). Trimming took off 0 bases at V and 5 bases at J, with 9 bases between the two ends. Germline values: CDR1 KGHDR, CDR2 SFDVKD. The CDR3 contains 14 residues. The CDR3 region is CATSDLTRGETQYF. CDR3 in DNA: TGTGCCACCAGTGATTTGACCCGAGGGGAGACCCAGTACTTC.

The CDR3 loop is CASSLGVRGAEAFF. Here the CDR3 DNA reads TGTGCCAGCAGCTTAGGGGTTAGGGGCGCTGAAGCTTTCTTT. The chain is built from TRBV7-2 and TRBJ1-1; a weak D match, TRBD1 (5 bases). In germline, CDR1 is SGHTA, CDR2 FQGNSA. The germline V and J ends were trimmed by 1 base and 6 bases, with 12 bases remaining between them. The CDR3 extends over 14 amino acids.

The genes are TRBV28 and TRBJ2-7, with TRBD2 identical over 10 bases. CDR1 MDHEN and CDR2 SYDVKM come from the germline V gene. After removal of 3 bases from V and 3 bases from J, the junction contained 5 bases not matched to a gene. The CDR3 loop spans 15 amino acids. CDR3 coding DNA: TGTGCCAGCAGTTTGCCTAGCGGGGGAGTCTACGAGCAGTACTTC. This encodes CASSLPSGGVYEQYF.

To note about this clonotype: Its ends do not fully match the called genes, so a read error is possible. V and J are TRBV28 and TRBJ1-5; D remains unclear. The CDR3 contains 14 residues. Germline assignment: CDR1 MDHEN and CDR2 SYDVKM. Here the CDR3 reads CASSYHGVNQPEHF. CDR3 nucleotide sequence: TGTGCCAGCAGTTATCATGGAGTTAATCAGCCCGAGCATTTT.

The chain combines TRBV4-1 with TRBJ2-2; possibly TRBD2 for D (5 bases). This CDR3 is built from 15 residues. CDR1 is MGHRA and CDR2 is YSYEKL in the germline V gene. Trimming shortened V by 1 base and J by 6 bases, and 12 bases separated the two germline ends. CDR3 bases: TGCGCCAGCAGCCAAGCCTGGGCGGGTCCCGGGGAGCTGTTTTTT. Translated, it gives CASSQAWAGPGELFF.

The chain combines TRBV7-9 with TRBJ1-5, with a tentative D call TRBD1 (6 bases). The CDR3 covers 16 residues. Germline CDR1 is SEHNR and CDR2 is FQNEAQ (reference sequence). V gave up 6 bases and J gave up 6 bases, with 21 bases separating them. The CDR3 sequence: CASSHEGGGWGQPQHF. The CDR3 DNA follows: TGTGCCAGCAGTCATGAGGGGGGGGGATGGGGTCAGCCCCAGCATTTT.

The J gene is TRBJ1-2, the V gene TRBV6-2 or TRBV6-3; D is perhaps TRBD1 (5 bases). Germline lookup yields CDR1 MNHEY and CDR2 SVGEGT. Trimming removed 5 bases at V and 2 bases at J, with 18 bases between. The CDR3 is made up of 16 amino acids. The CDR3 spells CASSPTRASGNYGYTF. CDR3 in DNA: TGTGCCAGCAGTCCCACGAGGGCTTCAGGGAACTATGGCTACACCTTC.

The chain carries TRBV11-2 and TRBJ1-1; no reliable D call. The CDR3 runs 13 residues. The V gene lost 8 bases and the J gene lost 5 bases, with 15 bases spanning the gap. Per the germline V gene, CDR1 is SGHAT and CDR2 is FQNNGV. As DNA, the CDR3 is TGTGCCAGCTGCAAGGGCCTTCAAACTGAAGCTTTCTTT. This translates into CASCKGLQTEAFF.

The chain carries TRBV2 and TRBJ1-2; TRBD1 matches 8 bases. The CDR3 has 14 amino acids. The germline V gene encodes CDR1 SNHLY and CDR2 FYNNEI. Unmatched junction bases numbered 5, after V lost 1 base and J lost 7 bases. CDR3 residues: CASSEGDRGAGYTF. The CDR3 DNA sequence: TGTGCCAGCAGTGAAGGAGACAGGGGTGCTGGCTACACCTTC.